This T cell receptor beta chain derives from a study of cytomegalovirus exposure and HLA in healthy donors. Study conclusions and caveats: TCR association rates varied by HLA locus in a later analysis, with DRB1 highest and HLA-C lowest. Serostatus for CMV was the only available immune exposure information.

The V gene's germline CDR1 is MNHEY and CDR2 SVGAGI. This CDR3 has 14 amino acids. The junction had 2 bases not matched to a gene; V was cut back by 2 bases and J by 2 bases. As for this clone: No antigen is known for it.

Primers: 60 Vbeta forward and 13 Jbeta reverse. Some clones are missing from TCRdb's copy, which holds only in-frame ones; the method was immunoSEQ multiplex PCR. The table has over 95,000 clones, more than 65% seen once. The chain combines TRBV6-5 with TRBJ2-7, with 8 bases aligning to TRBD1. Sequenced input: PBMCs. The sequence was collected from a man in his forties or fifties in good health and CMV-seropositive. The CDR3 reads CASSYRTGTYEQYF. CDR3 bases: TGTGCCAGCAGTTACCGGACAGGGACCTACGAGCAGTACTTC.